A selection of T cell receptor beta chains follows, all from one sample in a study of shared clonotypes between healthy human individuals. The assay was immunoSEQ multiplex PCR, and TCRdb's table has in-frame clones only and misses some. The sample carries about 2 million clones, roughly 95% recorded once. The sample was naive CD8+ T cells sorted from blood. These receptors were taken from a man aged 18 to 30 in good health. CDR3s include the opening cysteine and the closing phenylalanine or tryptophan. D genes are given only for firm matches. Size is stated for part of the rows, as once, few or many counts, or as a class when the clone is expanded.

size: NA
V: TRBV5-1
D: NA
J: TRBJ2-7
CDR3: CASSLATNYEQYF
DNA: TGCGCCAGCAGCTTAGCGACTAACTACGAGCAGTACTTC

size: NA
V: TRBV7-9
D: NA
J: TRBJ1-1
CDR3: CASSLGSGSNTEAFF
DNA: TGTGCCAGCAGCTTAGGGTCCGGGTCGAACACTGAAGCTTTCTTT

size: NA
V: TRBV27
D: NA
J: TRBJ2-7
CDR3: CASSLSLASYEQYF
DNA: TGTGCCAGCAGTTTATCCCTGGCCTCCTACGAGCAGTACTTC

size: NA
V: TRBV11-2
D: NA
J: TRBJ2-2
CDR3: CASSFRRNTGELFF
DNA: TGTGCCAGCAGCTTCAGGCGGAACACCGGGGAGCTGTTTTTT

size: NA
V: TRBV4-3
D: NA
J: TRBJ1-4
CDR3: CASSPRDGGEVEKLFF
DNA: TGCGCCAGCAGCCCCCGGGATGGCGGGGAGGTTGAAAAACTGTTTTTT

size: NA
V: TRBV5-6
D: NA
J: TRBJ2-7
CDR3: CASSLGFSSEQYF
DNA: TGTGCCAGCAGCTTGGGGTTTAGCTCCGAGCAGTACTTC

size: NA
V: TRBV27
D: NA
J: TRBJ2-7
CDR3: CASGGGTSYEQYF
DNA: TGTGCCAGCGGAGGAGGGACTTCCTACGAGCAGTACTTC

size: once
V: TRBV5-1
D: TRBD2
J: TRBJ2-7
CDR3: CASSFAGTSGGARAYEQYF
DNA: TGCGCCAGCAGCTTCGCCGGGACTAGCGGGGGGGCTAGGGCCTACGAGCAGTACTTC

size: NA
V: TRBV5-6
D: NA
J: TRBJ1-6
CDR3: CASSYPASPLHF
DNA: TGTGCCAGCAGTTACCCGGCCTCACCCCTCCACTTT

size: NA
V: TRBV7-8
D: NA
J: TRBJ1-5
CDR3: CASSPSVLVGDQPQHF
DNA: TGTGCCAGCAGCCCGTCGGTGTTAGTGGGCGATCAGCCCCAGCATTTT

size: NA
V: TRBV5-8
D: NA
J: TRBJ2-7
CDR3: CASSLYQVSHEQYF
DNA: TGTGCCAGCAGCTTGTATCAGGTTTCCCACGAGCAGTACTTC

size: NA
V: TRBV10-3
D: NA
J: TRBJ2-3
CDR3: CAISESSASIFTDTQYF
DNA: TGTGCCATCAGTGAGTCCTCGGCTAGCATATTCACAGATACGCAGTATTTT

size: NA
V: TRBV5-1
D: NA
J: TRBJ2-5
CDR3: CASSLETAQETQYF
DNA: TGCGCCAGCAGCTTGGAGACAGCCCAAGAGACCCAGTACTTC

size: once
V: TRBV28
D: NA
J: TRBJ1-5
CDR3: CASSPGSQPQHF
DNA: TGTGCCAGCAGCCCGGGGAGCCAGCCCCAGCATTTT

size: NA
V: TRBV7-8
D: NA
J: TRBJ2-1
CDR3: CASSQGHSYNEQFF
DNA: TGTGCCAGCAGCCAGGGACACTCCTACAATGAGCAGTTCTTC

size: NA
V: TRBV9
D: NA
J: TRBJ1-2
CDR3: CASSVEGGGYTF
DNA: TGTGCCAGCAGCGTAGAAGGGGGAGGCTACACCTTC

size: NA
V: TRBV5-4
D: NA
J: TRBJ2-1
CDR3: CASSLPDGSLGNEQFF
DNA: TGTGCCAGCAGCTTGCCGGACGGTAGTCTTGGAAATGAGCAGTTCTTC

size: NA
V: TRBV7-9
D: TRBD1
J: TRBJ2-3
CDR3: CASRPETGENTDTQYF
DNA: TGTGCCAGCAGGCCGGAGACAGGGGAAAACACAGATACGCAGTATTTT

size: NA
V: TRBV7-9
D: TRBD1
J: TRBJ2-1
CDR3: CASSLAAGGLYNEQFF
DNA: TGTGCCAGCAGCTTAGCGGCAGGGGGCCTCTACAATGAGCAGTTCTTC

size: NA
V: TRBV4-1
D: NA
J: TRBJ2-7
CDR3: CASSQEGSYEQYF
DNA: TGCGCCAGCAGCCAAGAGGGCTCTTACGAGCAGTACTTC

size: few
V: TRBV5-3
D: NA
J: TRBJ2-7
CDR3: CARSLAAPYEQYF
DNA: TGTGCCAGAAGCTTGGCGGCTCCCTACGAGCAGTACTTC

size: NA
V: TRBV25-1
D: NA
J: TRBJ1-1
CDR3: CASRAENTEAFF
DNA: TGTGCCAGCAGGGCGGAGAACACTGAAGCTTTCTTT

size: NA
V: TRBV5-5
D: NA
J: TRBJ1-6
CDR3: CASSYSGSPLHF
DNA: TGTGCCAGCAGCTACAGCGGTTCACCCCTCCACTTT

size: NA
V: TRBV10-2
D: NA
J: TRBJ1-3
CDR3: CASSEPLTVPSGNTIYF
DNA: TGCGCCAGCAGTGAGCCCCTGACAGTGCCCTCTGGAAACACCATATATTTT

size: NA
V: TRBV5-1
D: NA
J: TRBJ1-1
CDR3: CASTEGDRGTEAFF
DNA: TGCGCCAGCACCGAGGGGGATCGGGGCACTGAAGCTTTCTTT

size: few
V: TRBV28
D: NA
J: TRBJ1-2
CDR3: CATGWGEDYGYTF
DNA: TGTGCCACAGGTTGGGGTGAGGACTATGGCTACACCTTC

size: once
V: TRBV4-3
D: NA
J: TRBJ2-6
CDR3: CASSQDPDAGANVLTF
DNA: TGCGCCAGCAGCCAAGATCCGGACGCTGGGGCCAACGTCCTGACTTTC

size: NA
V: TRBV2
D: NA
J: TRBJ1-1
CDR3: CASSHPGAGDTEAFF
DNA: TGTGCCAGCAGTCACCCGGGGGCAGGGGACACTGAAGCTTTCTTT

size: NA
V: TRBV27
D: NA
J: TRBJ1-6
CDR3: CASSAPRDTYNSPLHF
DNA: TGTGCCAGCAGTGCCCCACGGGACACCTATAATTCACCCCTCCACTTT

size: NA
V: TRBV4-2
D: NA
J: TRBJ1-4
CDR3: CASSQDGQSTNEKLFF
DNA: TGTGCCAGCAGCCAAGATGGGCAGTCAACTAATGAAAAACTGTTTTTT

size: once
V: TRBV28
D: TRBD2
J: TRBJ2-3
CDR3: CASSLGTSGTADTQYF
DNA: TGTGCCAGCAGCCTAGGGACTAGCGGCACCGCAGATACGCAGTATTTT